This TCR beta chain was identified in a study of cytotoxic CD8 clonotypes in ibrutinib-treated CLL. Study background: Collecting the response samples happened after a median 12 months of treatment, with a range of 6 to 36. Each sample contained, on average, roughly 280,000 productive templates and 94,082 productive rearrangements.

Cryopreserved PBMCs provided around 1.9 micrograms of genomic DNA for the TCR beta libraries. Whole-study findings and limits: Public clonotypes, an uncommon group, contracted or remained stable on treatment.

With regard to this clone: What it binds is unknown.

This table comes from immunoSEQ multiplex PCR, and its TCRdb copy is limited to in-frame clones, with some not included. The sample yields 6,500 to 7,000 clones, 60% to 75% seen once. The sequence came from a human donor with chronic lymphocytic leukemia. The sample here was PBMCs, taken before ibrutinib treatment.

The CDR3 DNA follows: TGTGCCAGCTCACCAGGGGGAACGTCTAACTATGGCTACACCTTC. Protein product: CASSPGGTSNYGYTF. The V call is TRBV18, the J call TRBJ1-2, with D possibly TRBD1 on 5 matching bases. There are 15 residues in the CDR3. Germline V lookup: CDR1 KGHSH, CDR2 LQKENI. The V and J ends lost 2 bases and 0 bases respectively, with 10 bases between them.